A selection of T cell receptor beta chains follows, all from one sample in a study of identical twins. One entry per CDR3 protein, called by TCRdb with MiXCR from the 5' RACE reads. Of some 760,000 distinct CDR3 sequences in the sample, about 20% are singletons; the top ten hold 13%. This sample was also put to use in a study of T cells expressing NK-cell markers.

Sequencing was carried out using PBMCs. These receptors came from a woman under 30 in good health. Both conserved end residues are part of each CDR3. Fields, in order: V gene, CDR3 protein.

>TRBV18
CASSPTTSGSLYEQFF
>TRBV5-1
CASRPGTDYEQYF
>TRBV7-8
CASSKTGVETQYF
>TRBV12-3/TRBV12-4
CASSSSGEQYF
>TRBV20-1
CSAQSDGLNYGYTF
>TRBV5-1
CASSPGHLNTEAFF
>TRBV5-5
CASSSGAQPQHF
>TRBV20-1
CSAATGSEQFF
>TRBV5-5
CASSLGDRVWGETQYF
>TRBV10-3
CAISDRETQYF
>TRBV12-3/TRBV12-4
CASSLRGRLLGYTF
>TRBV7-9
CASSLTGIHNEQFF
>TRBV11-2
CASSLMTGLQHTDTQYF
>TRBV20-1
CSASSPGGEQFF
>TRBV6-1
CASTLQLGTEAFF
>TRBV20-1
CSATGTMHGNEQFF
>TRBV29-1
CSASSLAGELFF
>TRBV29-1
CSVGGDSLSGANVLTF
>TRBV12-3/TRBV12-4
CASSFKLGTEAFF
>TRBV27
CASTDRLRETQYF
>TRBV12-3/TRBV12-4
CASTQGRGHPPANEQFF
>TRBV28
CASTLFRDGPNTGELFF
>TRBV5-1
CASSPIHRGDNEQFF
>TRBV4-3
CASSQVVRESEQYF
>TRBV4-3
CASSITGPGAGKQFF
>TRBV5-1
CASSFTTGTSSYEQYF
>TRBV2
CASRGFGGEQFF
>TRBV7-8
CASSLRLGAGIGWNTQYF
>TRBV7-9
CASRWVGRGRPAGQFF
>TRBV27
CASSLLRGLNIQYF
>TRBV10-3
CAIRAGGTYEQYF
>TRBV7-2
CASSQIQGIEQYF
>TRBV20-1
CSAKYDVAQETQYF
>TRBV12-3/TRBV12-4
CASIQSESSYEQYF
>TRBV2
CASQNRGRNTEAFF
>TRBV6-1
CASRPTGDYGYTF
>TRBV12-3/TRBV12-4
CASKSPAGVSGANVLTF
>TRBV12-3/TRBV12-4
CASSLHSGYTF